This TCR beta chain was sequenced for a study of identical twins. A single record per CDR3 protein comes from TCRdb applying MiXCR to the 5' RACE reads. The sample includes hundreds of thousands of distinct CDR3 sequences, approximately 21% of them seen just once. V was pared by 2 bases and J by 7 bases, with 6 bases of the junction left unmatched. There are 15 residues in the CDR3. Germline V gene sequence: CDR1 SGHRS, CDR2 YFSETQ. These same data were also listed under a study on T cells expressing NK-cell markers.

The rearrangement links TRBV5-1 to TRBJ2-1; 10 nucleotides agree with TRBD1. Sequencing used PBMCs. This receptor was identified in a woman under 30 in good health. The CDR3 sequence is CASSLPGQGSNEQFF. Written as DNA, the CDR3 is TGCGCCAGCAGCTTACCGGGACAGGGGTCAAATGAGCAGTTCTTC.